The entry that follows covers one TCR beta chain sequence. No antigen is known for it. The sample is drawn from a study of T-cell memory formation after mild COVID-19. The wider study: Clusters of TCRs were largely donor specific.

CDR1 SGHAT and CDR2 FQNNGV come from the germline V gene. The CDR3 extends over 13 amino acids. Trimming took 5 bases from V and 8 from J, leaving 15 bases between them. Findings and limits, study-wide: Memory from before infection featured some responding clones, which suggests cross-reactive memory joined. Clones which contracted sat mainly in CM and EM if CD4+, and in EMRA if CD8+.

TCRdb redid the calling of the 5' RACE reads with MiXCR, one entry per CDR3 protein. The sample contains 340,000 or so distinct CDR3 sequences, 10% to 15% of which appear only once. The genes are TRBV11-2 and TRBJ1-1, with D possibly being TRBD1 (5 bases). Material for sequencing was PBMCs or a T cell subset sorted from them (not recorded which). The source of this sequence is a man aged 18 to 35 who had mild COVID-19 (a few samples of this study predate the infection). Cell type and time point are not known. CDR3 DNA sequence: TGTGCCAGCAGCCTTCCTGACAGCGCCGAAGCTTTCTTT. Translated: CASSLPDSAEAFF.